This T cell receptor beta chain was sequenced during a study of Graves' ophthalmopathy and Graves' hyperthyroidism. Enrollment excluded any patients with other autoimmune diseases, uncontrolled infections, pregnancy or lactation. To note about this clonotype: Its antigen is unidentified.

Points from the study as a whole: The blood repertoire also included most expanded thyroid clonotypes above 0.001 frequency. Separation of ophthalmopathy from stable hyperthyroidism was achieved by a 13-signature model, at approximately 87% sensitivity and 70% to 82% specificity.

Transcripts of RNA were the source for amplifying TCR beta CDR3 regions. Investigators did first-round RT-PCR with HTBI primers, then second-round multiplex PCR. TCRdb reprocessed the multiplex PCR reads with MiXCR, giving one entry per CDR3 protein. The data show more than 1,000,000 distinct CDR3 sequences, about 35% seen once. The CDR3 is 18 amino acids. With V trimmed by 1 base and J by 3 bases, 14 bases remained unmatched. Germline CDR1 is SGHVS and CDR2 is FQNEAQ. The chain recombines TRBV7-8 with TRBJ1-1; 7 bases match TRBD1. This receptor was identified in an adult man with Graves' hyperthyroidism. The sample comprised peripheral blood or thyroid tissue (not recorded which). This chain's CDR3 is CASSLVRGGGAWDTEAFF. CDR3 DNA sequence: TGTGCCAGCAGCTTAGTTCGGGGAGGGGGCGCATGGGACACTGAAGCTTTCTTT.